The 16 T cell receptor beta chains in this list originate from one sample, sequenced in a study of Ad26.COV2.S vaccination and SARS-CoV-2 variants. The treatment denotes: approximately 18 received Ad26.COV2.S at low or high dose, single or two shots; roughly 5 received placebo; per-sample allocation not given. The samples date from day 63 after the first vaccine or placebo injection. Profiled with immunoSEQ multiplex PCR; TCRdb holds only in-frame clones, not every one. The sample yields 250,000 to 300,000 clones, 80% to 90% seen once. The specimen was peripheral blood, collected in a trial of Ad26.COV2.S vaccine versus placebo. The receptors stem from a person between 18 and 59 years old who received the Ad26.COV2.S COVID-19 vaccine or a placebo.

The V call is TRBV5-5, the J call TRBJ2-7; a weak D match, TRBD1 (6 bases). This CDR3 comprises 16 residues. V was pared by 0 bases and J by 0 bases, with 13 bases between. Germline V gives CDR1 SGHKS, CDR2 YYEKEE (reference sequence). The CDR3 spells CASSLVGLDSSYEQYF. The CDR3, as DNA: TGTGCCAGCAGCTTGGTAGGTCTGGACAGCTCCTACGAGCAGTACTTC. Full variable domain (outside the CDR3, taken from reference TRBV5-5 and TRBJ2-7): DAGVTQSPTHLIKTRGQQVTLRCSPISGHKSVSWYQQVLGQGPQFIFQYYEKEERGRGNFPDRFSARQFPNYSSELNVNALLLGDSALYLCASSLVGLDSSYEQYFGPGTRLTVT.

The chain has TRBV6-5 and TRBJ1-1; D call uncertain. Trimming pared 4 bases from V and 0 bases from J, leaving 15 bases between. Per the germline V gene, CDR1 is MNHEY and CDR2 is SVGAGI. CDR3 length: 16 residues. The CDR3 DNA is TGTGCCAGCAGTTTCACTCCCGAACTCTTGAACACTGAAGCTTTCTTT. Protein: CASSFTPELLNTEAFF.

The CDR3 here is CASSLDVSGSSYEQYF. In nucleotides, the CDR3 is TGTGCCAGCAGCTTAGATGTTAGCGGGAGCTCCTACGAGCAGTACTTC. This chain links TRBV7-2 with TRBJ2-7; 9 bases match TRBD2. CDR1 and CDR2 from the germline V gene are SGHTA and FQGNSA. CDR3 length: 16 residues. Losses at the gene ends were 1 base for V and 0 bases for J; bases not matched to a gene: 4.

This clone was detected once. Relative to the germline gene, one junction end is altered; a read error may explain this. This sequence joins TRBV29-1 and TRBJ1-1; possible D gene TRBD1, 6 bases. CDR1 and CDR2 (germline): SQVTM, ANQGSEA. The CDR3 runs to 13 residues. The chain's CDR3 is CSVEGGGNTEAFF. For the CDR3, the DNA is TGCAGCGTGGAAGGGGGGGGGAACACTGAAGCTTTCTTT.

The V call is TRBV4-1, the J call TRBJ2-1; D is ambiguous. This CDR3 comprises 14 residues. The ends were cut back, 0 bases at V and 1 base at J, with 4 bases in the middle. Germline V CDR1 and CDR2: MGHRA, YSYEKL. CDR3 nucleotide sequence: TGCGCCAGCAGCCAAGAGGGGTCCTACAATGAGCAGTTCTTC. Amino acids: CASSQEGSYNEQFF.

CDR3 sequence (DNA): TGTGCCAGCTCACCGGGGGACAGGACCTTCGAGCAGTACTTC. It is translated as CASSPGDRTFEQYF. This rearrangement joins TRBV18 to TRBJ2-7, with 8 bases lining up with TRBD1. Losses at the gene ends were 3 bases for V and 6 bases for J; bases not matched to a gene: 7. The CDR3 contains 14 residues. Germline loops: CDR1 KGHSH, CDR2 LQKENI.

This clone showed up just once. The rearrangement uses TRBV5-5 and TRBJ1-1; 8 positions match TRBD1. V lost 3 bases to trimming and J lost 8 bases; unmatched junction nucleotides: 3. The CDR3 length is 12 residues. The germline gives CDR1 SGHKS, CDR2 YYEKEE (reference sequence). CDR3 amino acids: CASSSTGGEAFF. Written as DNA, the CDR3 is TGTGCCAGCAGCTCCACAGGGGGAGAAGCTTTCTTT.

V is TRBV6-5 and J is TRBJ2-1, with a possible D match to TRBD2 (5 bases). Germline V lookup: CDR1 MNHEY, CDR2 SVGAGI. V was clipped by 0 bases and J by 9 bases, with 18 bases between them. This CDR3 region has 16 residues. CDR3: CASSYSRAEAWREQFF. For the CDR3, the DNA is TGTGCCAGCAGTTACTCTCGAGCGGAAGCTTGGCGTGAGCAGTTCTTC.

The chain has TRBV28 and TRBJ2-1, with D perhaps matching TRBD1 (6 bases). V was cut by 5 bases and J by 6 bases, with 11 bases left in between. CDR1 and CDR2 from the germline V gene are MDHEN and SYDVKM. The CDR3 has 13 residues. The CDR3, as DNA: TGTGCCAGCAGTGCCGGGACACGCAATGAGCAGTTCTTC. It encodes CASSAGTRNEQFF.

The CDR3 spells CASSLRTPATNEKLFF. The DNA of the CDR3 is TGTGCCAGCAGTCTACGGACACCCGCAACTAATGAAAAACTGTTTTTT. This rearrangement joins TRBV27 to TRBJ1-4; perhaps TRBD1 as D (5 bases). Germline loops: CDR1 MNHEY, CDR2 SMNVEV (reference sequence). This CDR3 has 16 residues. The V gene lost 5 bases and the J gene lost 0 bases, with 13 bases spanning the gap. The full variable domain, in which reference TRBV27 and TRBJ1-4 provide the parts outside the CDR3, is EAQVTQNPRYLITVTGKKLTVTCSQNMNHEYMSWYRQDPGLGLRQIYYSMNVEVTDKGDVPEGYKVSRKEKRNFPLILESPSPNQTSLYFCASSLRTPATNEKLFFGSGTQLSVL.

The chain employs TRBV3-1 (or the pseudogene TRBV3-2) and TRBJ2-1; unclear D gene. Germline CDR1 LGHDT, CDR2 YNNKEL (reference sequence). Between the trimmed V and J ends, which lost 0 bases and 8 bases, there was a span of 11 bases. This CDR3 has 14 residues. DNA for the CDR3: TGTGCCAGCAGCCAAGACCTCCTAATCGATGAGCAGTTCTTC. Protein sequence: CASSQDLLIDEQFF.

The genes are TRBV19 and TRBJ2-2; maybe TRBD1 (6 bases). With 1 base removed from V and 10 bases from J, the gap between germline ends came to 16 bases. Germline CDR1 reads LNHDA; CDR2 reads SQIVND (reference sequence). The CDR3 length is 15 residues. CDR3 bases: TGTGCCAGTAGTATAGTAAAAGGGGGTGATGTGGAGCTGTTTTTT. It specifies CASSIVKGGDVELFF.

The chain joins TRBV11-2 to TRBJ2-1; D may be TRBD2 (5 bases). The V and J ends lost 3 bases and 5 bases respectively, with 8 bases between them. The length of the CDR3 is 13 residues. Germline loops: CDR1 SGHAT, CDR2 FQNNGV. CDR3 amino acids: CASSFGADNEQFF. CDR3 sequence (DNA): TGTGCCAGCAGCTTTGGAGCGGACAATGAGCAGTTCTTC.

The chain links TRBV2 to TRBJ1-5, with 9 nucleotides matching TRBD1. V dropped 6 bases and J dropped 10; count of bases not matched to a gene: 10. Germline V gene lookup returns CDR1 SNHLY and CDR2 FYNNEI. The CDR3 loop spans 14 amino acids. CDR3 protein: CASSSGTGSQPQHF. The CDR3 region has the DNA TGTGCCAGCAGCTCCGGGACAGGGTCCCAACCCCAGCATTTT. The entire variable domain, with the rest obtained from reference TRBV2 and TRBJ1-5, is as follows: EPEVTQTPSHQVTQMGQEVILRCVPISNHLYFYWYRQILGQKVEFLVSFYNNEISEKSEIFDDQFSVERPDGSNFTLKIRSTKLEDSAMYFCASSSGTGSQPQHFGDGTRLSIL.

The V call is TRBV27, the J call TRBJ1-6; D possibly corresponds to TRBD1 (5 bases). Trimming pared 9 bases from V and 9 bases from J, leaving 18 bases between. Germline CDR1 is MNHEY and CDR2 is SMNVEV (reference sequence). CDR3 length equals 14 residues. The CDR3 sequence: CASSMGLATSPLHF. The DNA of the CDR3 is TGTGCCAGTTCTATGGGACTGGCTACTTCACCCCTCCACTTT.

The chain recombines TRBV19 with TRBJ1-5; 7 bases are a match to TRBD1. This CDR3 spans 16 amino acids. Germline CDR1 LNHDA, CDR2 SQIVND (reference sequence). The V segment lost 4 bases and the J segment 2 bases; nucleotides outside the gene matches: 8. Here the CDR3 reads CASSNDRVRGNQPQHF. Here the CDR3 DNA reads TGTGCCAGTAGTAACGACAGGGTGAGGGGCAATCAGCCCCAGCATTTT.